There are many counts of the clone carrying this TCR beta chain. Germline CDR1 reads MNHEY; CDR2 reads SVGAGI. The length of the CDR3 is 14 residues. Trimming pared 0 bases from V and 6 bases from J, leaving 10 bases between. The data were obtained in a study of early T cells in non-severe SARS-CoV-2 infection. TCRdb itself ran the 5' RACE reads through MiXCR, one entry per CDR3 protein. The sample has around 57,000 distinct CDR3 sequences; 8% are singletons. The sample taken for sequencing was whole blood. This chain links TRBV6-5 with TRBJ2-3, with a possible D match to TRBD1 (5 bases). The source of this sequence is an adult who was a healthcare worker with PCR-confirmed SARS-CoV-2 infection or an uninfected control (not recorded which). The CDR3 nucleotides read TGTGCCAGCAGTTACTCGCAAAGGGGTGATACGCAGTATTTT. This sequence encodes CASSYSQRGDTQYF.